The clone carrying this T cell receptor (beta chain) was seen only once. V dropped 2 bases and J dropped 8 bases, with 9 bases sitting between them. The CDR3 length is 13 residues. CDR1 is KGHSH and CDR2 is LQKENI in the germline V gene. Original data processing: Estimation of nucleated cell counts relied on the amplification of reference gene primers. The assay was immunoSEQ multiplex PCR, and TCRdb's table has in-frame clones only and misses some. That table gives V, J and clone size, and the DNA gave D and trimming. The sample contains approximately 130,000 clones, approximately 81% of which appear only once. This specimen comes from a study of blood T cell repertoires in COVID-19. Study information: COVID-19 samples, acute and convalescent, were from the United States, Italy and Spain.

Specimen: peripheral blood. The chain employs TRBV18 and TRBJ1-4; D remains ambiguous. This clonotype was obtained from a man aged 60 to 75 with acute or convalescent COVID-19. The CDR3 sequence is CASSPGEREKLFF. The CDR3, as DNA: TGTGCCAGCTCACCAGGGGAGAGGGAAAAACTGTTTTTT.